This TCR beta chain was recorded in a study of cytomegalovirus exposure and HLA in healthy donors. Researchers ran the PCR with 60 Vbeta and 13 Jbeta primers. TCRdb's copy holds only in-frame clones and misses some; the assay was immunoSEQ multiplex PCR. Of about 160,000 clones listed, 79% are singletons. This CDR3 is built from 16 residues. V shed 0 bases, J shed 7 bases, and the junction held 9 bases outside the gene matches. Per the germline V gene, CDR1 is SGHNT and CDR2 is YYREEE (reference sequence). Specimen: PBMCs. The sequence came from a man aged 40-49 years in good health and CMV-seronegative. The chain joins TRBV5-4 to TRBJ2-1, with 8 bases fitting TRBD2. CDR3: CASSLGAAGVYNEQFF. The CDR3 DNA reads TGTGCCAGCAGCTTGGGAGCAGCGGGAGTGTATAATGAGCAGTTCTTC.